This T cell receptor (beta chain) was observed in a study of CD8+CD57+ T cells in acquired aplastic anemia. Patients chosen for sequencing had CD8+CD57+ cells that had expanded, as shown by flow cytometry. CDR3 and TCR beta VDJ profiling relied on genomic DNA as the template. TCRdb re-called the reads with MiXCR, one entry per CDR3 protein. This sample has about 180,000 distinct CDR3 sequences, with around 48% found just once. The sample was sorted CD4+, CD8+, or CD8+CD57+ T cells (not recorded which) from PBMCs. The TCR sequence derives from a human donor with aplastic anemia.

The CDR3 is CASSLLASTDTQYF. CDR3 sequence (DNA): TGCGCCAGCAGCTTGCTCGCCAGCACAGATACGCAGTATTTT. This rearrangement joins TRBV5-1 to TRBJ2-3; D unresolved. Trimming pared 1 base from V and 0 bases from J, leaving 6 bases between. CDR3 size: 14 residues. The germline V gene has CDR1 SGHRS and CDR2 YFSETQ.